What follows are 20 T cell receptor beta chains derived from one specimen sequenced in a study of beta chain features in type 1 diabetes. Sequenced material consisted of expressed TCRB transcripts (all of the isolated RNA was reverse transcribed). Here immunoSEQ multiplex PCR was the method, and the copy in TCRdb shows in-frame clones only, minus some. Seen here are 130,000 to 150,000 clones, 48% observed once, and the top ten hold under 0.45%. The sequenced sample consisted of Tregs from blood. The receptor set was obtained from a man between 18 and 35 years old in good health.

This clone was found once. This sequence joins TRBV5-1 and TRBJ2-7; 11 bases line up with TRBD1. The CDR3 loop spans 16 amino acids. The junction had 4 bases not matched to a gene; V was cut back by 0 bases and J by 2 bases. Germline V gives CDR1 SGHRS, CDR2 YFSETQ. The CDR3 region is CASSLGGTGGTYEQYF. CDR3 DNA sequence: TGCGCCAGCAGCTTGGGGGGGACAGGGGGAACCTACGAGCAGTACTTC.

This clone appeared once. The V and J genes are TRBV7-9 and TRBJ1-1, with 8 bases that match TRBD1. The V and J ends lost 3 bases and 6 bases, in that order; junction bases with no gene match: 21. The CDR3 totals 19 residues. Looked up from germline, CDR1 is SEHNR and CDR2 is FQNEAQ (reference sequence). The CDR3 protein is CASSLETGAASGWDAEAFF. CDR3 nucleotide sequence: TGTGCCAGCAGCTTGGAGACAGGGGCGGCGAGTGGATGGGACGCTGAAGCTTTCTTT.

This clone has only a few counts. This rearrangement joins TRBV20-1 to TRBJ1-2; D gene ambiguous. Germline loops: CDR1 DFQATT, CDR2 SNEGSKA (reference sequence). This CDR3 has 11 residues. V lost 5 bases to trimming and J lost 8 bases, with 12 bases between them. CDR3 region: CSAEGPGGYTF. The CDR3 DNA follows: TGCAGTGCTGAAGGGCCGGGAGGCTACACCTTC.

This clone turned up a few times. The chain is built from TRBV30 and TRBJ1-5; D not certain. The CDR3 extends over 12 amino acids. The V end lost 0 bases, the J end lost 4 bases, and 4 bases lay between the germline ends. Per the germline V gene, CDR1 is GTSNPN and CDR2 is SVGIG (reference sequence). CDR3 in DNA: TGTGCCTGGAGTGTACAGAATCAGCCCCAGCATTTT. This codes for CAWSVQNQPQHF.

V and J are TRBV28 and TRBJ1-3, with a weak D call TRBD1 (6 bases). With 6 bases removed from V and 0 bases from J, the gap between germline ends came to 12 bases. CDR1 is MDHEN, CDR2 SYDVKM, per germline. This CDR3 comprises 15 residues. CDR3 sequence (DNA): TGTGCCAGCAGGCTTTACAGGGACTCTGGAAACACCATATATTTT. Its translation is CASRLYRDSGNTIYF.

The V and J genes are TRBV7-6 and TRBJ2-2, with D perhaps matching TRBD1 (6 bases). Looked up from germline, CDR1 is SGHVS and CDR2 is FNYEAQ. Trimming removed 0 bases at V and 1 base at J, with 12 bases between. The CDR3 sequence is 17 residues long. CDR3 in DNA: TGTGCCAGCAGCTTAGCTTCAGGGGAAATGAACACCGGGGAGCTGTTTTTT. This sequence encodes CASSLASGEMNTGELFF.

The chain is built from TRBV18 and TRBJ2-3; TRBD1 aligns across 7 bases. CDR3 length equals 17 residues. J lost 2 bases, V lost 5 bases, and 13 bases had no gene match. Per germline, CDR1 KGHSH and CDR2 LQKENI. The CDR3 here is CASSTNQAGTATDTQYF. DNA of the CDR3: TGTGCCAGCTCAACAAACCAAGCCGGGACAGCCACAGATACGCAGTATTTT.

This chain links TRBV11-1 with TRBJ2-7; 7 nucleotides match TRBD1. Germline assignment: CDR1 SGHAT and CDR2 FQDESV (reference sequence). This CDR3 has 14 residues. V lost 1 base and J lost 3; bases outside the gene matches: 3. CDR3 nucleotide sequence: TGTGCCAGCAGCTTAGAGGGGGCGTTCTACGAGCAGTACTTC. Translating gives CASSLEGAFYEQYF.

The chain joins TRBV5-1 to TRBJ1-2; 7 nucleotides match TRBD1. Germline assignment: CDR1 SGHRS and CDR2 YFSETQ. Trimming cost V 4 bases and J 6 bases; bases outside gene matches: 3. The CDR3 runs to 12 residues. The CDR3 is CASSPDRDGYTF. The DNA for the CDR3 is TGCGCCAGCAGCCCAGACAGGGATGGCTACACCTTC.

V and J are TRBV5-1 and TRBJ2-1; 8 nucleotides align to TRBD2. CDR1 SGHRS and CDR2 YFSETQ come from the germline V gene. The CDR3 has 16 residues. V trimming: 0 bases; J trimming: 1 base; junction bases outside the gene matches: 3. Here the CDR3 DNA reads TGCGCCAGCAGCTTGGGATTAGCGGGGTCCTACAATGAGCAGTTCTTC. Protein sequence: CASSLGLAGSYNEQFF.

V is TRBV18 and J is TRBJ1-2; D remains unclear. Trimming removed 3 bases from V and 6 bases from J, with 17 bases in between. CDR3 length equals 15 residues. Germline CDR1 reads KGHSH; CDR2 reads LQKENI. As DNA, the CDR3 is TGTGCCAGCTCACCTTCGAGGTCAGCGGGTGATGGCTACACCTTC. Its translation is CASSPSRSAGDGYTF.

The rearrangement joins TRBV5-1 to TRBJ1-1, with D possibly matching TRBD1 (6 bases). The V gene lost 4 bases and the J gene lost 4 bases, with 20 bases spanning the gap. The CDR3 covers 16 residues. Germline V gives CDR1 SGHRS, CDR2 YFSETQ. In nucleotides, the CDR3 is TGCGCCAGCAGCCTCGGACAGTTTGGGTTTAGCACTGAAGCTTTCTTT. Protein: CASSLGQFGFSTEAFF.

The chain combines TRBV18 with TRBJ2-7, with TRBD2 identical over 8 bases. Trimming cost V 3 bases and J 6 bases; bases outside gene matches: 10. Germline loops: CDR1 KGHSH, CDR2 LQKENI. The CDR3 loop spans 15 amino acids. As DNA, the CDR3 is TGTGCCAGCTCACCGACCGGGGGGGCGCTCCTCGAGCAGTACTTC. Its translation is CASSPTGGALLEQYF.

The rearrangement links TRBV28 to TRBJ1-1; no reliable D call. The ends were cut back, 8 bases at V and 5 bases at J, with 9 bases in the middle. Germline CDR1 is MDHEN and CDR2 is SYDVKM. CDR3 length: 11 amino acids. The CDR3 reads CASGSRTEAFF. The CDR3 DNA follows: TGTGCCAGCGGTAGCCGTACTGAAGCTTTCTTT.

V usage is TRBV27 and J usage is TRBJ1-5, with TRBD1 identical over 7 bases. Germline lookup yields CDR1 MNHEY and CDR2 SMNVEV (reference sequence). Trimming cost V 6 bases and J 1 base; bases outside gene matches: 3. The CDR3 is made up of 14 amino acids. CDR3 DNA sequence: TGTGCCAGCAGACAGGGACAGAGCAATCAGCCCCAGCATTTT. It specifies CASRQGQSNQPQHF.

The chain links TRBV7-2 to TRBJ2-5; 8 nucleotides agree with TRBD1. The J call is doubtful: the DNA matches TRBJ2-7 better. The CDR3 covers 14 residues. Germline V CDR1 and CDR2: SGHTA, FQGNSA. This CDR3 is CASSLGTGYYEQYF. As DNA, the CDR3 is TGTGCCAGCAGCTTAGGGACAGGGTACTACGAGCAGTACTTC.

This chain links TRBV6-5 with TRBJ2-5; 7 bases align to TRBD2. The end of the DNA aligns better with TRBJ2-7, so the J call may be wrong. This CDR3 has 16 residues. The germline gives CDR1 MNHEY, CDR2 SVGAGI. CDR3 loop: CASSYYGLGPLYEQYF. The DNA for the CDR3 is TGTGCCAGCAGTTACTACGGACTAGGGCCCCTCTACGAGCAGTACTTC.

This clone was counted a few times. CDR3 amino acids: CASSPLQGAGSYEQYF. The CDR3 DNA reads TGTGCCAGCTCACCACTACAGGGGGCGGGCTCCTACGAGCAGTACTTC. The chain uses TRBV18 and TRBJ2-7; the match to TRBD1 covers 9 bases. The V gene's germline CDR1 is KGHSH and CDR2 LQKENI. Trimming took 1 base from V and 0 from J; bases not matched to a gene: 4. CDR3 length equals 16 residues. Filled out from reference TRBV18 and TRBJ2-7, the complete variable domain reads NAGVMQNPRHLVRRRGQEARLRCSPMKGHSHVYWYRQLPEEGLKFMVYLQKENIIDESGMPKERFSAEFPKEGPSILRIQQVVRGDSAAYFCASSPLQGAGSYEQYFGPGTRLTVT.

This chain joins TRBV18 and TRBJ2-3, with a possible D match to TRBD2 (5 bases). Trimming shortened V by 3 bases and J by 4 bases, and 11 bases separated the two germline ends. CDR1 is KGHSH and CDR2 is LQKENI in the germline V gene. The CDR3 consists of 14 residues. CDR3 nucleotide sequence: TGTGCCAGCTCACCTAACAGAGGGTCAGATACGCAGTATTTT. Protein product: CASSPNRGSDTQYF.

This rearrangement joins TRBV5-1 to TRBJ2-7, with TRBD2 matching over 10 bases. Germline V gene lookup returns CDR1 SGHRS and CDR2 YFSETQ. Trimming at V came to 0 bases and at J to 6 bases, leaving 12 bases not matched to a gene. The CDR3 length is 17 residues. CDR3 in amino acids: CASSLASSGSDRVEQYF. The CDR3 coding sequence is TGCGCCAGCAGCTTGGCCTCTAGCGGGAGTGATCGGGTCGAGCAGTACTTC. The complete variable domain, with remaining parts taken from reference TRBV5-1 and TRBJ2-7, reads KAGVTQTPRYLIKTRGQQVTLSCSPISGHRSVSWYQQTPGQGLQFLFEYFSETQRNKGNFPGRFSGRQFSNSRSEMNVSTLELGDSALYLCASSLASSGSDRVEQYFGPGTRLTVT.